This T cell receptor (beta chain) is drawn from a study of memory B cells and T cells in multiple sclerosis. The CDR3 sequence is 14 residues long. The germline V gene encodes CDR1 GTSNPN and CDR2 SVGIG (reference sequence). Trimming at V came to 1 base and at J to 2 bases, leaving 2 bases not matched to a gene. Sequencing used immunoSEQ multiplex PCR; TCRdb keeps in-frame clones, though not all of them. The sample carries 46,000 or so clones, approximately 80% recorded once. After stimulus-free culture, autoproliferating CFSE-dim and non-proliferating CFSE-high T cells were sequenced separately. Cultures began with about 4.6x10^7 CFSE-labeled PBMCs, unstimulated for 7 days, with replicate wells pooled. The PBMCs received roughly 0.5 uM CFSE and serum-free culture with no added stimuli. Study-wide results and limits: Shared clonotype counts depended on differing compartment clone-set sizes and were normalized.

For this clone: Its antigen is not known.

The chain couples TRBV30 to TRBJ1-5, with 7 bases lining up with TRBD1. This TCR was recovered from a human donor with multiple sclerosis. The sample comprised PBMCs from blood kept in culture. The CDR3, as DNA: TGTGCCTGGAGTGGCGACAGGGGCAATCAGCCCCAGCATTTT. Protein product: CAWSGDRGNQPQHF.